This T cell receptor beta chain was captured by sequencing in a study of shared T cell receptors in the human thymus (dated by TCRdb to the early 2020s). About the full investigation: The study examined how the human thymus generates shared, self-reactive T-cell receptor alpha chains.

As to this clone: It lacks a known antigen. Base qualities are not at hand, and no much larger clone is one base apart.

At the junction V is shortened by 4 bases and J by 6 bases; bases outside the gene matches: 6. CDR1 and CDR2 are drawn from the germline V gene (reference sequence): SGHKS, YYEKEE. Measured from the cysteine to the phenylalanine, the CDR3 is 14 residues long. Only the CDR3 DNA stays, 42 bases, in frame from base 1. Libraries were made using the immunoSEQ multiplex PCR assay. In its TCRdb copy, this immuneACCESS table keeps in-frame sequences only and misses some clones. Where compared with another copy, unresolved V genes explain less than half of these, and the others have no known cause. The sample table holds hundreds of thousands of clones, of which around 87% were seen once. The top ten clones comprise over 0.008% of the sample. This sample also belongs to another study, concerning human thymus T cells. The second study reports: In Finland, the donors were immunologically healthy infants who were having open corrective cardiac surgery for congenital heart defects. The thymus tissue came from surgical resects taken out during corrective cardiac surgery. Usage of V and J gene segments appeared to be biased in both the thymic and the peripheral blood repertoires. The related research reported highly overlapping thymic TCR repertoires among unrelated individuals. The study characterized TCR alpha and beta repertoires from under 10 infant thymus samples and a few related peripheral blood samples. Donor ages ranged from roughly 6 to 250 days, and the cohort comprised five to seven male and two female infants. Thymocytes were freed from the tissue by mechanical means and kept at -70 degrees C as pellets of roughly 8.5-31 million cells. A QIAsymphony instrument was used to extract genomic DNA from frozen cell pellets. The immunoSEQ multiplex PCR assay was used to amplify the TCRB and TCRAD loci from a standardized quantity of quality-controlled genomic DNA. The amplicons spanned the V(D)J region and were long enough to cover the CDR3 and allow V and J genes to be identified. The amplicons were sequenced on an Illumina platform via the commercial immunoSEQ service. Primer bias and sequencing errors were corrected as previously described, and TCRAD and TCRB definitions were based on the IMGT database. immunoSEQ Analyzer 3.0 and VDJTools were used for repertoire analysis, which covered basic statistics, V/J segment usage, diversity estimates, rarefaction and pairwise overlap. Diversity was estimated using the Chao1, ChaoE, Efron-Thisted, Shannon and inverse Simpson indices, and was also estimated on datasets down-sampled to the size of the smallest sample. For repertoire overlap, CDR3 nucleotide sequence, V gene and J gene had to match strictly, and clustering was done by Jaccard-based multidimensional scaling. On average, thymus samples yielded roughly 800,000 unique TCRB clonotypes, whereas blood samples yielded around 88,000.

Sequenced input: thymocytes. The chain links TRBV5-5 with TRBJ1-2; TRBD1 lines up with 10 middle nucleotides. This clonotype was sampled from a boy younger than two with a congenital heart defect. Donor details come from another sample of the same person, matched by shared clones. The bases are TGTGCCAGCAGCCCTACCGGGACAGGGGATGGCTACACCTTC. Its coded protein is CASSPTGTGDGYTF.